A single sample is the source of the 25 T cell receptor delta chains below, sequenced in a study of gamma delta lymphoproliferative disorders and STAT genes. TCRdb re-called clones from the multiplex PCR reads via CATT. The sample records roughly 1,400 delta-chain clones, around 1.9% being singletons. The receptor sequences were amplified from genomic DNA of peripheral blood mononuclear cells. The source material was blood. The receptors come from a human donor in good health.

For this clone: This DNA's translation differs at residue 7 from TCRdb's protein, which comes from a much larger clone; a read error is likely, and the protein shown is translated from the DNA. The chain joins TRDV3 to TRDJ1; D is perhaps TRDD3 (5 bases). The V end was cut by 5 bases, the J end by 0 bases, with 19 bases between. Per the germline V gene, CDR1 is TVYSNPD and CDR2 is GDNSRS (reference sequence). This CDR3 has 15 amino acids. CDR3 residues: CARGGFNAYTDKLIF. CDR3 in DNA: TGTGCCCGGGGGGGCTTCAATGCCTACACCGATAAACTCATCTTT.

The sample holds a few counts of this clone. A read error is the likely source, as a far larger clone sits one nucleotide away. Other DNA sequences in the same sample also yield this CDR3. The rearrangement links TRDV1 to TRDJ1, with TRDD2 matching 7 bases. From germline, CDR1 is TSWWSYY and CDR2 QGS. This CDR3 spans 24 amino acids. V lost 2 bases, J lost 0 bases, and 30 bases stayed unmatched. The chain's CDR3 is CALGEFRFLPLRGINPHYTDKLIF. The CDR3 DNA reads TGTGCTCTTGGGGAATTTCGATTCCTACCATTGAGGGGAATCAACCCCCATTACACCGATAAACTCATCTTT.

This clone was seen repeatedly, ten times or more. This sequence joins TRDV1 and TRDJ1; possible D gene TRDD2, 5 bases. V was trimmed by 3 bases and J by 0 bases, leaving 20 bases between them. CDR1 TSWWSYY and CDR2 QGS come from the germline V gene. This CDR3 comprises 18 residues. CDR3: CALGDDIHPLPNTDKLIF. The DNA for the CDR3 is TGTGCTCTTGGGGATGATATCCACCCTCTTCCAAACACCGATAAACTCATCTTT.

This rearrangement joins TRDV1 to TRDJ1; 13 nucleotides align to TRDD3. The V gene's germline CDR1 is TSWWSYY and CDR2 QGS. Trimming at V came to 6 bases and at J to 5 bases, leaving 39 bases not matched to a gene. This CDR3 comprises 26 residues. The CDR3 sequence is CALGLGIGWQYFVLGDTLRGSDKLIF. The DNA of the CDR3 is TGTGCTCTTGGCCTAGGGATCGGTTGGCAATACTTTGTACTGGGGGATACGTTAAGAGGGTCGGATAAACTCATCTTT.

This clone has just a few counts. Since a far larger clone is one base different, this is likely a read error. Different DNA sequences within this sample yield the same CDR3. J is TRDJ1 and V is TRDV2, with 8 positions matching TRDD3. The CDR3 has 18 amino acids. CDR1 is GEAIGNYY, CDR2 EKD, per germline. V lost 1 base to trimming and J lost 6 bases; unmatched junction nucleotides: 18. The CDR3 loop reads CACDTGFGVLGVQNKLIF. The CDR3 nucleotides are TGTGCCTGTGACACGGGATTCGGCGTACTGGGGGTACAGAATAAACTCATCTTT.

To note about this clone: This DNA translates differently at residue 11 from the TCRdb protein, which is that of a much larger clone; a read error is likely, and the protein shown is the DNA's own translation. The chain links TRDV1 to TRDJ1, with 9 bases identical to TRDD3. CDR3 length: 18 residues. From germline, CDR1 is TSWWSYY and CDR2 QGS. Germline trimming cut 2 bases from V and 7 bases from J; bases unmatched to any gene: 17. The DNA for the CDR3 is TGTGCTCTTGGGGAATTCGCACGGGGACTTAGGGGATACGGTAAACTCATCTTT. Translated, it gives CALGEFARGLRGYGKLIF.

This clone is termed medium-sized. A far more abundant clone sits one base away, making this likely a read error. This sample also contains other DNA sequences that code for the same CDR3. As DNA, the CDR3 is TGTGCCTGTGACCCTGTACAAATACTTGTCGATAAACTCATCTTT. Protein sequence: CACDPVQILVDKLIF. The chain has TRDV2 and TRDJ1; D may be TRDD1 (5 bases). CDR1 is GEAIGNYY and CDR2 is EKD in the germline V gene. V lost 3 bases and J 4 bases, leaving 17 bases between the germline ends. The CDR3 runs 15 residues.

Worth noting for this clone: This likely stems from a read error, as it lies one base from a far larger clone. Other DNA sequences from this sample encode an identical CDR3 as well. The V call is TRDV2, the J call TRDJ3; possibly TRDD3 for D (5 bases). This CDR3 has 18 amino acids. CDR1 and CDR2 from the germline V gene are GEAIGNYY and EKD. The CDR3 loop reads CACDTVLDSSWDTRQMFF. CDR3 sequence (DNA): TGTGCCTGTGACACAGTACTGGACAGCTCCTGGGATACCCGACAGATGTTTTTC.

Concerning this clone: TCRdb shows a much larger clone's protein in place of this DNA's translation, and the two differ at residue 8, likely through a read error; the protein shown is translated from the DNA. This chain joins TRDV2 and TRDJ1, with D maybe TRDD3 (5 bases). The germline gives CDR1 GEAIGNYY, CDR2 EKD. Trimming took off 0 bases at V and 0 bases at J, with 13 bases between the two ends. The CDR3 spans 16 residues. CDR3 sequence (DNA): TGTGCCTGTGACACCGCCTGGGAGATTTACACCGATAAACTCATCTTT. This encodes CACDTAWEIYTDKLIF.

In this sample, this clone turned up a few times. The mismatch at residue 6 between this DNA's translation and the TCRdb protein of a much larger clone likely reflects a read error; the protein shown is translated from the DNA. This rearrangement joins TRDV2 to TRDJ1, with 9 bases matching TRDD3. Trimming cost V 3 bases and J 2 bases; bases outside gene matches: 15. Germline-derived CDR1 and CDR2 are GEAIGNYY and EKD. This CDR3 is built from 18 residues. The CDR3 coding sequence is TGTGCCTGTGACCCCACAGGTCGTACTGGGGGAGAGACCGATAAACTCATCTTT. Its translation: CACDPTGRTGGETDKLIF.

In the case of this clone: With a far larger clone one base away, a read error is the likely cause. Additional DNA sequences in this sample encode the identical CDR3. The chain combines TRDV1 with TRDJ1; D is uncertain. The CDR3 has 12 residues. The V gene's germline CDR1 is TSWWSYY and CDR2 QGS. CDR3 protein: CALGARVDKLIF. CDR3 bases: TGTGCTCTTGGGGCACGGGTCGATAAACTCATTTTT.

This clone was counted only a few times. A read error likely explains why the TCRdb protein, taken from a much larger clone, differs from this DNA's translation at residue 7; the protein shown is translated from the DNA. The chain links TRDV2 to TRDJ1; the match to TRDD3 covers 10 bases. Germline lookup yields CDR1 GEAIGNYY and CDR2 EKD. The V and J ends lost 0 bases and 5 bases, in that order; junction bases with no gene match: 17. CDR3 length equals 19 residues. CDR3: CACDTVPGDTLRGSDKLIF. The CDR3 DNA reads TGTGCCTGTGACACCGTTCCGGGGGATACGTTAAGAGGGTCGGATAAACTCATCTTT.

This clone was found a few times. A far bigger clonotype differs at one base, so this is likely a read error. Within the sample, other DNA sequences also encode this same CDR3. The CDR3, as DNA: TGTGCTTGTGACACCGTCCAGTTTAGCCGGTCTTACACCGATAAACTCATCTTT. This codes for CACDTVQFSRSYTDKLIF. This rearrangement joins TRDV2 to TRDJ1; D remains ambiguous. CDR1 and CDR2 (germline): GEAIGNYY, EKD. This CDR3 has 18 residues.

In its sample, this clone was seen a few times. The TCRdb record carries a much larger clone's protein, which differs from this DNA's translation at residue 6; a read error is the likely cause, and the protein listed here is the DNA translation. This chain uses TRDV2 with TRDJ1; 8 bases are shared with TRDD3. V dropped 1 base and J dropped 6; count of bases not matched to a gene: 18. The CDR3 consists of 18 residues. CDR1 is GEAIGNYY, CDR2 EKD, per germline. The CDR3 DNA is TGTGCCTGTGACACGGAGTTCGGCGTACTGGGGGTACAGAATAAACTCATCTTT. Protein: CACDTEFGVLGVQNKLIF.

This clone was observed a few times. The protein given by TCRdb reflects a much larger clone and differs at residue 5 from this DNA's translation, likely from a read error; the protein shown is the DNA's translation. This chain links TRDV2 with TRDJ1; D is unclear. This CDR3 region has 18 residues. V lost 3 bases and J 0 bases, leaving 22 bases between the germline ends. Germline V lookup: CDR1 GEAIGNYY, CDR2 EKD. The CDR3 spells CACDAVQFSRSYTDKLIF. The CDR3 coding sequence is TGTGCCTGTGACGCCGTCCAGTTTAGCCGGTCTTACACCGATAAACTCATCTTT.

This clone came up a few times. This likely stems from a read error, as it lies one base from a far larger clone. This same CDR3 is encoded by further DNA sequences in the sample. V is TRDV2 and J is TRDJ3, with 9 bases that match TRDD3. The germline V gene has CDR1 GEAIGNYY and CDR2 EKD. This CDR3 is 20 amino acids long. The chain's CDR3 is CACDPTLTGGHPWDTRQMFF. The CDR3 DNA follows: TGTGCCTGTGACCCTACCCTTACTGGGGGACACCCCTGGGACACCCGACAAATGTTTTTC.

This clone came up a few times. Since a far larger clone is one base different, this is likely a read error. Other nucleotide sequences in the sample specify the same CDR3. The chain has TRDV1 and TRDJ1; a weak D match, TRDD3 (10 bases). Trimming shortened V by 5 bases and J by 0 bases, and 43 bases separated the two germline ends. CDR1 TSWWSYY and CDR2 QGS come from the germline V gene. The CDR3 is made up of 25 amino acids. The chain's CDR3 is CALGPWDLSFLRVTGGLKYTDKLIF. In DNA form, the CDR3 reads TGTGCTCTTGGGCCCTGGGACCTATCCTTCCTACGGGTTACTGGGGGATTGAAGTACACCGATAAACTCATCTTT.

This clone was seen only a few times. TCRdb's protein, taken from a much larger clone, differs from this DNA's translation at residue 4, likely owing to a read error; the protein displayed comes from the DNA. CDR3 nucleotide sequence: TGTGCCTGTAACCCTACCCTTACTGGGGGACACCCCTGGGACACCCGACAGATGTTTTTC. Residues: CACNPTLTGGHPWDTRQMFF. The genes are TRDV2 and TRDJ3; 9 bases fit TRDD3. This CDR3 spans 20 amino acids. V gave up 6 bases and J gave up 2 bases; unmatched junction bases: 16. Per the germline V gene, CDR1 is GEAIGNYY and CDR2 is EKD.

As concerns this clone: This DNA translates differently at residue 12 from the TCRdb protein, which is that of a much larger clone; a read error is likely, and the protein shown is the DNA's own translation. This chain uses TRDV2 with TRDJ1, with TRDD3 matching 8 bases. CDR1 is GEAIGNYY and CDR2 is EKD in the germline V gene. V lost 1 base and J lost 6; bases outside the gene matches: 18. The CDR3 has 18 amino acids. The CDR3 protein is CACDTGFGVLGIQNKLIF. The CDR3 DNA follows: TGTGCCTGTGACACGGGGTTCGGCGTACTGGGGATACAGAATAAACTCATCTTT.

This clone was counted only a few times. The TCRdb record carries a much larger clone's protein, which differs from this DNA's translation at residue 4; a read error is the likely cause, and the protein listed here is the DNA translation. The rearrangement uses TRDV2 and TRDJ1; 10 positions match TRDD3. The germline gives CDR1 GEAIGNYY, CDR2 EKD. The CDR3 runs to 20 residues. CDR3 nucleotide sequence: TGTGCCTGTAACACCGTGAAGAGAGTGCTGGGGGATATAGTTGCCGATAAACTCATCTTT. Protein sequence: CACNTVKRVLGDIVADKLIF.

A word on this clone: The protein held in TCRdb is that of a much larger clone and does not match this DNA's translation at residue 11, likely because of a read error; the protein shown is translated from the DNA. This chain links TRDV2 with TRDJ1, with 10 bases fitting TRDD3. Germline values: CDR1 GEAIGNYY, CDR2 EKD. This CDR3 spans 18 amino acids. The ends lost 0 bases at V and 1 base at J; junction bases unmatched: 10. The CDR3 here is CACDTVALGDVFTDKLIF. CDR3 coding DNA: TGTGCCTGTGACACCGTGGCACTGGGGGATGTTTTCACCGATAAACTCATCTTT.

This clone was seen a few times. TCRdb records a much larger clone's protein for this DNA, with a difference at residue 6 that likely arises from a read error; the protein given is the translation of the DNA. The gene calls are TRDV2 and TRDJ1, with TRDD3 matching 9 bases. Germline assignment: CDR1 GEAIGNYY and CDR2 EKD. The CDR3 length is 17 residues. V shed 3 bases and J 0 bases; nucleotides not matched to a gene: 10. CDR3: CACDLPTGGPYTDKLIF. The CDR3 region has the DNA TGTGCCTGTGACCTCCCTACTGGGGGACCCTACACCGATAAACTCATCTTT.

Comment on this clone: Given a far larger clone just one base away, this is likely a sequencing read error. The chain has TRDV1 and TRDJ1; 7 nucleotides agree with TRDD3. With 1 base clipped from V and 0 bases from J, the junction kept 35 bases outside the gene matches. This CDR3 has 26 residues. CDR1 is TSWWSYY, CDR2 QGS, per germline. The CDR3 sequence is CALGEPPYVIFLTGETRDLHTDKLIF. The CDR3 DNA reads TGTGCTCTTGGGGAACCTCCCTACGTCATCTTTCTTACTGGGGAAACCAGGGATCTTCACACCGATAAACTCATCTTT.

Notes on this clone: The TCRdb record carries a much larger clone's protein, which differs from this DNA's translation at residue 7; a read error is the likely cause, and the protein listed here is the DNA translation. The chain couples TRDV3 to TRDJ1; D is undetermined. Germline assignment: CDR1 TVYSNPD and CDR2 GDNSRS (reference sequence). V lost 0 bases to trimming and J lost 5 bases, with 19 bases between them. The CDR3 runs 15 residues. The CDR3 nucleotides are TGTGCCTTTAGTATGCCGATAGAGTCTCTAGATAAACTCATCTTT. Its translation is CAFSMPIESLDKLIF.

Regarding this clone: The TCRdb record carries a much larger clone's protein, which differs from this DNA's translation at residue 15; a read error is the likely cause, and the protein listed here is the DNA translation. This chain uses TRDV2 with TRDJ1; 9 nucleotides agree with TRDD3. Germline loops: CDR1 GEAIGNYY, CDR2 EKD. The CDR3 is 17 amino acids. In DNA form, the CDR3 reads TGTGCCTGTGACTCCATGCGTACTGGGGGACACACCGATAAACCCATCTTT. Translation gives CACDSMRTGGHTDKPIF.